A single sample gave rise to the 23 T cell receptor beta chains below, sequenced in a study of T-cell reconstitution after alpha-beta-depleted transplantation in children. A TCRbeta library incorporating unique molecular identifiers was prepared. TCRdb recomputed calls from the PCR reads with MiXCR, one row per CDR3 protein. Altogether a few hundred thousand distinct CDR3 sequences are present, 25% to 30% being singletons, with the ten largest covering approximately 33%. This specimen consisted of PBMCs, obtained before TCRalphabeta/CD19-depleted stem cell transplant. The source of these receptors is a boy less than two years old with Wiskott-Aldrich syndrome, due to receive a stem cell transplant.

This chain links TRBV29-1 with TRBJ2-1, with D possibly being TRBD2 (6 bases). The CDR3 contains 15 residues. Germline CDR1 and CDR2: SQVTM and ANQGSEA. Trimming stripped 4 bases from V and 2 bases from J, with 15 bases between. CDR3 in DNA: TGCAGCGTTGCATCTGGGGGAGGAACCTACAATGAGCAGTTCTTC. Residues: CSVASGGGTYNEQFF.

This clonotype was seen only once. The V and J genes are TRBV4-2 and TRBJ1-2; TRBD1 is a possible D gene (5 bases). Germline CDR1 LGHNA, CDR2 YNFKEQ. V shed 4 bases and J shed 3 bases, with 12 bases lying between them. The CDR3 is 14 amino acids. The CDR3 sequence is CASSRWDGHYGYTF. CDR3 DNA sequence: TGTGCCAGCAGCCGCTGGGACGGACACTATGGCTACACCTTC.

The chain has TRBV5-1 and TRBJ2-5; D unresolved. This CDR3 comprises 15 residues. Trimming cost V 0 bases and J 2 bases, with 11 bases left between them. Germline V gene sequence: CDR1 SGHRS, CDR2 YFSETQ. The CDR3 here is CASSLDGIHQETQYF. The CDR3 bases are TGCGCCAGCAGCTTGGACGGAATCCATCAAGAGACCCAGTACTTC.

The chain combines TRBV7-6 with TRBJ2-5; D perhaps matches TRBD1 (6 bases). The length of the CDR3 is 16 residues. Trimming took off 5 bases at V and 2 bases at J, with 18 bases between the two ends. Germline V gene sequence: CDR1 SGHVS, CDR2 FNYEAQ. The CDR3 nucleotides are TGTGCCAGCAGCCCGCAGTCCCTCACAGGGCAAGAGACCCAGTACTTC. Translation gives CASSPQSLTGQETQYF. The variable domain in full, with the rest retrieved from reference TRBV7-6 and TRBJ2-5, is GAGVSQSPRYKVTKRGQDVALRCDPISGHVSLYWYRQALGQGPEFLTYFNYEAQQDKSGLPNDRFSAERPEGSISTLTIQRTEQRDSAMYRCASSPQSLTGQETQYFGPGTRLLVL.

A few counts support this clonotype. V and J are TRBV27 and TRBJ2-1; 13 nucleotides line up with TRBD2. CDR1 and CDR2 (germline): MNHEY, SMNVEV (reference sequence). The CDR3 loop spans 15 amino acids. After removal of 3 bases from V and 12 bases from J, the junction contained 8 bases not matched to a gene. CDR3 amino acids: CASSFGTSGTFGQFF. CDR3 nucleotide sequence: TGTGCCAGCAGTTTCGGGACTAGCGGGACTTTTGGGCAGTTCTTC.

The chain combines TRBV14 with TRBJ2-1; perhaps TRBD1 as D (5 bases). This CDR3 has 13 residues. Germline V gives CDR1 SGHDN, CDR2 FVKESK. Trimming pared 3 bases from V and 5 bases from J, leaving 8 bases between. In DNA, the CDR3 is TGTGCCAGCAGCCACCTGACAGACAATGAGCAGTTCTTC. The encoded protein is CASSHLTDNEQFF. The variable domain in full, with the rest retrieved from reference TRBV14 and TRBJ2-1, is EAGVTQFPSHSVIEKGQTVTLRCDPISGHDNLYWYRRVMGKEIKFLLHFVKESKQDESGMPNNRFLAERTGGTYSTLKVQPAELEDSGVYFCASSHLTDNEQFFGPGTRLTVL.

This clonotype has just a few counts. The CDR3 spells CSGTGPSSYNEQFF. The CDR3, as DNA: TGCAGTGGAACCGGGCCGAGCTCCTACAATGAGCAGTTCTTC. The J gene is TRBJ2-1, the V gene TRBV20-1; unclear D gene. Between the trimmed V and J ends, which lost 7 bases and 0 bases, there was a span of 13 bases. Per the germline V gene, CDR1 is DFQATT and CDR2 is SNEGSKA (reference sequence). This CDR3 contains 14 residues.

The chain joins TRBV12-3 or TRBV12-4 to TRBJ2-3; TRBD1 matches at 10 bases. J gave up 4 bases and V 3 bases, and 10 bases lay outside the gene matches. The CDR3 consists of 17 residues. This chain's CDR3 is CASSFRVGTGDADTQYF. The CDR3 nucleotides read TGTGCCAGCAGTTTCCGCGTAGGGACAGGGGATGCAGATACGCAGTATTTT.

This clonotype has a handful of counts. The chain carries TRBV27 and TRBJ2-5; D unclear. Germline CDR1 reads MNHEY; CDR2 reads SMNVEV (reference sequence). The CDR3 extends over 13 amino acids. The V end was cut by 3 bases, the J end by 5 bases, with 10 bases between. CDR3 coding DNA: TGTGCCAGCAGTTTTCGCGCAAGGGAGACCCAGTACTTC. Protein sequence: CASSFRARETQYF.

J is TRBJ2-2 and V is TRBV7-6, with TRBD2 identical over 7 bases. Germline loops: CDR1 SGHVS, CDR2 FNYEAQ. Trimming at V came to 2 bases and at J to 5 bases, leaving 8 bases not matched to a gene. The CDR3 contains 16 residues. The DNA of the CDR3 is TGTGCCAGCAGCTTAATCCCAGCGGGACGGACCGGGGAGCTGTTTTTT. Protein sequence: CASSLIPAGRTGELFF.

The chain joins TRBV20-1 to TRBJ2-1; 13 bases align to TRBD2. The germline V gene encodes CDR1 DFQATT and CDR2 SNEGSKA (reference sequence). The CDR3 runs to 17 residues. Trimming took 0 bases from V and 3 from J; bases not matched to a gene: 5. DNA of the CDR3: TGCAGTGCTAGAGATCTGCGACTAGCGGGAGGCTACAATGAGCAGTTCTTC. Translating gives CSARDLRLAGGYNEQFF.

This clonotype has a handful of counts. The gene calls are TRBV5-4 and TRBJ2-2; 12 bases line up with TRBD2. The CDR3 is 15 amino acids. From germline, CDR1 is SGHNT and CDR2 YYREEE (reference sequence). The ends lost 4 bases at V and 5 bases at J; junction bases unmatched: 3. The CDR3 nucleotides read TGTGCCAGCAGCCGGACTAGCGGGACAACCGGGGAGCTGTTTTTT. It codes for CASSRTSGTTGELFF.

This clonotype has just a few counts. CDR3 loop: CSARDSGGFGELFF. The CDR3 nucleotides read TGCAGTGCTAGAGATTCAGGAGGATTCGGGGAGCTGTTTTTT. The V gene is TRBV20-1, the J gene TRBJ2-2, with D possibly TRBD2 on 5 matching bases. The V and J ends lost 0 bases and 7 bases respectively, with 12 bases between them. CDR1 DFQATT and CDR2 SNEGSKA come from the germline V gene (reference sequence). CDR3 length: 14 amino acids.

The chain links TRBV7-2 to TRBJ2-2; TRBD1 agrees at 9 bases. This CDR3 is built from 17 residues. The V gene end was trimmed by 5 bases and the J gene end by 1 base; junction bases not matched to a gene: 8. Germline V CDR1 and CDR2: SGHTA, FQGNSA. In DNA form, the CDR3 reads TGTGCCAGCAGCCGCAAACCGGGACAGGGGAACACCGGGGAGCTGTTTTTT. Encoded protein: CASSRKPGQGNTGELFF.

CDR3 sequence: CASSPGPVKNTDTQYF. The DNA for the CDR3 is TGTGCCAGCTCACCCGGCCCAGTGAAAAATACAGATACGCAGTATTTT. This chain uses TRBV18 with TRBJ2-3; D remains ambiguous. Deletions cut 3 bases from V and 3 bases from J, with 16 bases between. The CDR3 runs to 16 residues. Germline V gene data show CDR1 as KGHSH and CDR2 as LQKENI.

Only a few counts were recorded for this clonotype. The rearrangement uses TRBV28 and TRBJ1-5; 7 bases are a match to TRBD1. This CDR3 has 15 residues. Per the germline V gene, CDR1 is MDHEN and CDR2 is SYDVKM. Germline trimming cut 6 bases from V and 0 bases from J; bases unmatched to any gene: 5. The CDR3 sequence is CASSRQGYSNQPQHF. Here the CDR3 DNA reads TGTGCCAGCAGCCGACAGGGATATAGCAATCAGCCCCAGCATTTT.

This clonotype came up a few times. The chain recombines TRBV11-2 with TRBJ2-2; 9 bases match TRBD2. Germline V gene sequence: CDR1 SGHAT, CDR2 FQNNGV. The CDR3 has 18 amino acids. The ends lost 2 bases at V and 1 base at J; junction bases unmatched: 8. The CDR3 loop reads CASSLLPAGGWNTGELFF. In DNA, the CDR3 is TGTGCCAGCAGCTTACTCCCAGCGGGAGGATGGAACACCGGGGAGCTGTTTTTT.

This clonotype was counted between two and nine times. This sequence joins TRBV5-1 and TRBJ2-1, with D possibly matching TRBD2 (6 bases). Germline-derived CDR1 and CDR2 are SGHRS and YFSETQ. The CDR3 extends over 12 amino acids. The V gene lost 2 bases and the J gene lost 9 bases, with 9 bases spanning the gap. The CDR3 spells CASSFTSFEQFF. The CDR3 bases are TGCGCCAGCAGCTTTACTAGCTTTGAGCAGTTCTTC.

Turning to this clonotype: A much larger clone lies a single base off, so this may be a read error. J is TRBJ2-3 and V is TRBV2; D gene unclear. Per the germline V gene, CDR1 is SNHLY and CDR2 is FYNNEI. The CDR3 totals 10 residues. V was trimmed by 8 bases and J by 1 base, leaving 1 base between them. Written as DNA, the CDR3 is TGTGCCAGCTGCACAGATACGCAGTATTTT. It specifies CASCTDTQYF.

The chain links TRBV10-3 to TRBJ2-1, with D maybe TRBD2 (5 bases). Trimming cost V 3 bases and J 0 bases, with 9 bases left between them. This CDR3 contains 15 residues. Germline V CDR1 and CDR2: ENHRY, SYGVKD. CDR3 amino acids: CAISDEAGSYNEQFF. CDR3 DNA: TGTGCCATCAGTGATGAGGCGGGCTCCTACAATGAGCAGTTCTTC.

This rearrangement joins TRBV28 to TRBJ1-5, with 7 nucleotides matching TRBD1. CDR3 length: 16 residues. Unmatched junction bases numbered 8, after V lost 4 bases and J lost 2 bases. CDR1 is MDHEN and CDR2 is SYDVKM in the germline V gene. In nucleotides, the CDR3 is TGTGCCAGCAGTTCCCTGACAGGGCAAGGCAATCAGCCCCAGCATTTT. As protein: CASSSLTGQGNQPQHF.

This rearrangement joins TRBV5-1 to TRBJ2-1; 8 nucleotides agree with TRBD2. V was pared by 4 bases and J by 3 bases, with 9 bases of the junction left unmatched. CDR1 SGHRS and CDR2 YFSETQ come from the germline V gene. The CDR3 runs 16 residues. This chain's CDR3 is CASSMSGSSNYNEQFF. The CDR3 DNA reads TGCGCCAGCAGCATGAGCGGGAGCTCTAACTACAATGAGCAGTTCTTC.

V is TRBV19 and J is TRBJ2-2; 8 bases line up with TRBD1. V lost 5 bases to trimming and J lost 6 bases; unmatched junction nucleotides: 8. The CDR3 runs 15 residues. Germline values: CDR1 LNHDA, CDR2 SQIVND (reference sequence). This chain's CDR3 is CASSPDRVGAGELFF. The CDR3 coding sequence is TGTGCCAGTAGTCCGGACAGGGTTGGCGCCGGGGAGCTGTTTTTT.